This is a list of T cell receptor beta chains from one sample in a study of shared clonotypes between healthy human individuals. The method was immunoSEQ multiplex PCR; TCRdb's version includes in-frame clones alone and lacks a portion of them. The repertoire consists of over 2,000,000 clones, with over 85% occurring once and the leading ten covering around 1.8%. The sequencing sample was made of naive CD8+ T cells from PBMCs. The receptors here all came from a man aged 18 to 29 in good health. Some clones in this sample may be carry-over from other donors' samples. CDR3s include the opening cysteine and the closing phenylalanine or tryptophan. D genes are given only for firm matches. A clone size is listed for some rows: how often the clone was seen (once, few, many), or a class if it is expanded.

>TRBV9|NA|TRBJ2-7|NA
CASSATGTPYEQYF
TGTGCCAGCAGCGCTACGGGAACCCCCTACGAGCAGTACTTC
>TRBV6-5|NA|TRBJ2-7|NA
CASSTTYEQYF
TGTGCCAGCAGTACAACCTACGAGCAGTACTTC
>TRBV4-1|NA|TRBJ2-7|TRBD1
CASSQTTRQGSYEQYF
TGCGCCAGCAGCCAAACCACACGACAGGGCTCCTACGAGCAGTACTTC
>TRBV15|NA|TRBJ1-2|NA
CATSRDLEGADGYTF
TGTGCCACCAGCAGAGATTTGGAGGGAGCGGATGGCTACACCTTC
>TRBV28|NA|TRBJ1-2|TRBD1
CASSPDRGRSYGYTF
TGTGCCAGCAGTCCCGACAGGGGGCGTAGCTATGGCTACACCTTC
>TRBV7-9|NA|TRBJ2-7|NA
CASSLAAVGSTLSYEQYF
TGTGCCAGCAGCTTGGCCGCGGTGGGCAGTACACTCTCCTACGAGCAGTACTTC
>TRBV7-9|NA|TRBJ2-7|TRBD2
CASSFTSGNSYEQYF
TGTGCCAGCAGCTTCACTAGCGGAAATTCCTACGAGCAGTACTTC
>TRBV30|few|TRBJ1-1|NA
CAWSVRVNTEAFF
TGTGCCTGGAGTGTCCGGGTTAACACTGAAGCTTTCTTT
>TRBV19|NA|TRBJ2-7|NA
CASSQDRDHYEQYF
TGTGCCAGTAGTCAAGACCGGGACCACTACGAGCAGTACTTC
>TRBV27|NA|TRBJ1-1|NA
CASSQGNTEAFF
TGTGCCAGCTCACAGGGAAACACTGAAGCTTTCTTT
>TRBV5-5|NA|TRBJ2-2|TRBD1
CASSPIRDRVTGELFF
TGTGCCAGCAGCCCGATCCGGGACAGGGTAACCGGGGAGCTGTTTTTT
>TRBV19|NA|TRBJ2-7|NA
CASSIGKGSYEQYF
TGTGCCAGTAGTATAGGTAAGGGGTCCTACGAGCAGTACTTC
>TRBV28|NA|TRBJ1-3|TRBD1
CASSPRGQPPGNTIYF
TGTGCCAGCAGTCCCCGGGGACAGCCTCCGGGAAACACCATATATTTT
>TRBV7-9|NA|TRBJ2-7|NA
CASSYSRGYEQYF
TGTGCCAGCAGCTATTCCAGGGGCTACGAGCAGTACTTC
>TRBV28|NA|TRBJ1-5|NA
CASTSHQGTDQPQHF
TGTGCCAGCACCTCACATCAGGGCACGGATCAGCCCCAGCATTTT
>TRBV4-3|NA|TRBJ2-7|NA
CASSQVFAVTYEQYF
TGCGCCAGCAGCCAAGTCTTTGCAGTCACATACGAGCAGTACTTC
>TRBV4-3|NA|TRBJ2-1|TRBD2
CASSQESSGISPYNEQFF
TGCGCCAGCAGCCAAGAATCTAGCGGGATATCACCTTACAATGAGCAGTTCTTC
>TRBV7-9|once|TRBJ1-1|TRBD1
CASSLRGETEAFF
TGTGCCAGCAGCCTCAGGGGGGAGACTGAAGCTTTCTTT
>TRBV13|NA|TRBJ2-5|NA
CASSLWSSQETQYF
TGTGCCAGCAGCTTATGGTCAAGTCAAGAGACCCAGTACTTC
>TRBV11-1|once|TRBJ2-1|NA
CASSFPGDNEQFF
TGTGCCAGCAGCTTTCCAGGGGACAATGAGCAGTTCTTC
>TRBV11-2|NA|TRBJ1-1|NA
CASSLLEAFF
TGTGCCAGCAGTCTCCTAGAAGCTTTCTTT
>TRBV4-3|NA|TRBJ1-1|NA
CASSQARVTEAFF
TGCGCCAGCAGCCAAGCCAGGGTGACTGAAGCTTTCTTT
>TRBV7-9|NA|TRBJ1-2|NA
CASSPRGQSVNYGYTF
TGTGCCAGCAGCCCACGGGGACAATCGGTCAACTATGGCTACACCTTC
>TRBV11-2|NA|TRBJ1-3|NA
CASSFVHRASGNTIYF
TGTGCCAGCAGCTTTGTTCACAGGGCGAGTGGAAACACCATATATTTT
>TRBV7-9|NA|TRBJ2-5|NA
CASSFPRDTGVQETQYF
TGTGCCAGCAGCTTTCCACGGGACACCGGCGTCCAAGAGACCCAGTACTTC
>TRBV28|NA|TRBJ1-3|TRBD1
CATATGANTIYF
TGTGCCACCGCGACAGGGGCAAACACCATATATTTT
>TRBV7-8|NA|TRBJ1-2|NA
CAVNQRIGYTF
TGTGCCGTTAATCAAAGGATTGGCTACACCTTC
>TRBV6-5|NA|TRBJ2-1|NA
CASSPNLATEQFF
TGTGCCAGCAGTCCCAACCTGGCTACTGAGCAGTTCTTC
>TRBV7-9|NA|TRBJ2-7|NA
CASSFPGRAYEQYF
TGTGCCAGCAGCTTCCCCGGCAGGGCCTACGAGCAGTACTTC
>TRBV6-1|NA|TRBJ2-7|NA
CASSGRGAAYEQYF
TGTGCCAGCAGTGGGAGGGGTGCCGCCTACGAGCAGTACTTC
>TRBV27|NA|TRBJ2-7|NA
CASSTGSYEQYF
TGTGCCAGCAGTACCGGCTCCTACGAGCAGTACTTC
>TRBV7-8|NA|TRBJ2-1|NA
CASSAHPPGGRNEQFF
TGTGCCAGCAGCGCACACCCCCCGGGGGGCCGTAATGAGCAGTTCTTC
>TRBV6-1|NA|TRBJ2-1|NA
CASSEDSVNNEQFF
TGTGCCAGCAGTGAGGACAGCGTAAACAATGAGCAGTTCTTC
>TRBV7-2|NA|TRBJ2-2|TRBD1
CASSPDRGDAGELFF
TGTGCCAGCAGCCCGGACAGGGGGGACGCCGGGGAGCTGTTTTTT
>TRBV13|NA|TRBJ1-2|NA
CASSSPGAEGVGGYTF
TGTGCCAGCAGCTCCCCAGGGGCTGAAGGGGTGGGTGGCTACACCTTC
>TRBV7-9|NA|TRBJ2-3|NA
CASSYLRGELLTDTQYF
TGTGCCAGCAGCTACCTGAGGGGGGAATTGTTAACAGATACGCAGTATTTT
>TRBV19|NA|TRBJ1-5|NA
CASRGGRGGPNQPQHF
TGTGCCAGTAGGGGGGGTAGAGGCGGTCCTAATCAGCCCCAGCATTTT
>TRBV11-2|NA|TRBJ2-2|TRBD1
CASIRTGGHNTGELFF
TGTGCCAGCATCAGGACAGGGGGCCATAACACCGGGGAGCTGTTTTTT
>TRBV27|NA|TRBJ2-3|TRBD1
CASSLLTTGGTDTQYF
TGTGCCAGCAGTTTATTAACTACAGGGGGCACAGATACGCAGTATTTT
>TRBV2|NA|TRBJ1-1|NA
CARTLGALNTEAFF
TGTGCCAGAACCCTGGGGGCGTTGAACACTGAAGCTTTCTTT
>TRBV27|NA|TRBJ2-3|TRBD2
CASSSISGRLLDTQYF
TGTGCCAGCAGTTCTATCAGCGGGAGACTTTTGGATACGCAGTATTTT
>TRBV27|NA|TRBJ2-5|NA
CASSTLTGKETQYF
TGTGCCAGCAGTACCCTGACCGGGAAAGAGACCCAGTACTTC
>TRBV27|NA|TRBJ1-2|NA
CASSTRQTSNYGYTF
TGTGCCAGCAGTACCAGACAGACTTCTAACTATGGCTACACCTTC
>TRBV28|NA|TRBJ1-4|NA
CASSLAWTNEKLFF
TGTGCCAGCAGTTTGGCTTGGACTAATGAAAAACTGTTTTTT
>TRBV9|NA|TRBJ2-7|NA
CASSVGEDSDNGNSGEQYF
TGTGCCAGCAGCGTAGGAGAGGACAGCGACAACGGGAATTCGGGGGAGCAGTACTTC
>TRBV4-1|NA|TRBJ2-1|NA
CASSQDRASEQFF
TGCGCCAGCAGCCAAGATAGGGCATCTGAGCAGTTCTTC
>TRBV7-9|NA|TRBJ2-3|TRBD1
CASSRIQGARYTQYF
TGTGCCAGCAGCCGGATACAGGGGGCGCGTTATACGCAGTATTTT
>TRBV18|NA|TRBJ2-7|NA
CASSQPGRQGYEQYF
TGTGCCAGCTCACAACCAGGTCGTCAGGGGTACGAGCAGTACTTC
>TRBV19|NA|TRBJ2-2|TRBD1
CASSNFAGTGNTGELFF
TGTGCCAGTAGTAATTTCGCCGGGACAGGGAACACCGGGGAGCTGTTTTTT
>TRBV5-6|NA|TRBJ2-7|NA
CASSNRDTSYEQYF
TGTGCCAGCAGCAACCGGGACACCTCCTACGAGCAGTACTTC
>TRBV4-1|NA|TRBJ2-2|NA
CASSQDARPRGLFF
TGCGCCAGCAGCCAAGATGCGAGGCCGCGGGGGCTGTTTTTT
>TRBV27|NA|TRBJ2-7|NA
CASSHTGQGGAYEQYF
TGTGCCAGCAGCCACACCGGGCAGGGGGGGGCGTACGAGCAGTACTTC
>TRBV18|NA|TRBJ2-3|TRBD2
CASSPFRPLERENTDTQYF
TGTGCCAGCTCACCATTCCGGCCCTTAGAGCGGGAGAACACAGATACGCAGTATTTT
>TRBV6-1|NA|TRBJ2-3|NA
CASSEVPGNSYTDTQYF
TGTGCCAGCAGTGAAGTACCGGGAAACTCTTACACAGATACGCAGTATTTT
>TRBV5-1|NA|TRBJ2-1|NA
CASSLDSSPLNEQFF
TGCGCCAGCAGCTTGGACAGTTCCCCTCTCAATGAGCAGTTCTTC